This T cell receptor (beta chain) came from a study of T cell changes during pregnancy in multiple sclerosis. Generated by immunoSEQ multiplex PCR, the TCRdb table keeps only in-frame clones and is missing some. The profile covers some 37,000 clones, with 70% to 90% appearing a single time and 11% taken by the ten largest. J lost 1 base, V lost 11 bases, and 6 bases had no gene match. Germline CDR1 LNHDA, CDR2 SQIVND (reference sequence). The CDR3 loop spans 13 amino acids. The input for sequencing was CD8+ T cells from peripheral blood mononuclear cells, taken in the third trimester of pregnancy. This clonotype was sampled from a female donor with multiple sclerosis, enrolled in a pregnancy study. This sequence joins TRBV19 and TRBJ2-7, with 9 bases aligning to TRBD2. The CDR3: CAASAGGSYEQYF. CDR3 nucleotide sequence: TGTGCCGCCTCAGCGGGGGGTTCCTACGAGCAGTACTTC.